The clone carrying this T cell receptor beta chain has just a few counts. What it binds is unknown. Other nucleotide sequences from this sample produce the same CDR3. Described treatment: oral pan-JAK inhibitor, 5-10 mg twice daily. The sample comes from a study of CD8+ T cells in alopecia areata. On the study more broadly: Among treated patients, oral tofacitinib was administered at 5 to 10 mg twice daily. Scoring treated patients' severity relied on the percentage of scalp area affected. Whole-study findings and limits: For patients receiving tofacitinib, scalp clonality and expanded CD8+ clones among the top 100 significantly decreased. Lesional scalp exceeded normal scalp in clonality, especially in alopecia totalis/universalis.

cDNA reverse transcribed from extracted RNA served as the sequencing template. Method: immunoSEQ multiplex PCR; TCRdb's copy keeps in-frame clones and lacks some. This sample has approximately 180,000 clones; around three fifths occur once, and the top ten carry about 1.3%. Here the sequenced sample was CD4+ T cells sorted from blood, taken at week 49, from a patient treated with tofacitinib. This sequence originates from a human donor with alopecia areata.

In DNA form, the CDR3 reads TGTGCCAGCAGCTTAGCAGGGGAGACCCAGTACTTC. Protein product: CASSLAGETQYF. The chain recombines TRBV7-2 with TRBJ2-5, with D hard to call. The ends were cut back, 0 bases at V and 5 bases at J, with 4 bases in the middle. Germline V lookup: CDR1 SGHTA, CDR2 FQGNSA. The CDR3 covers 12 residues.